Each of the 26 T cell receptor beta chains below was sequenced from the same sample in a study of vaccination effects on CD4 cells after COVID-19. These TCRs are of unknown antigen specificity. Sequenced by immunoSEQ multiplex PCR; TCRdb stores in-frame clones only, minus some. This table has 63,000 or so clones, 73% appearing once. CD4+ T cells specific for antigen were expanded with viral peptide pools by the ViraFEST assay before sequencing. The culture ran for under eleven days, and then CD4+ T cells were isolated. This individual contracted SARS-CoV-2 between March and December 2020, as verified by PCR. Source: CD4+ T cells from PBMCs cultured with HIV peptides, taken before COVID-19 vaccination. The subset: HIV-1 Nef peptide pool negative control/reference culture. These receptors were taken from a human donor who had a prior SARS-CoV-2 infection.

This rearrangement joins TRBV6-6 to TRBJ2-7, with 12 bases aligning to TRBD1. After removal of 6 bases from V and 7 bases from J, the junction contained 7 bases not matched to a gene. Germline assignment: CDR1 MNHNY and CDR2 SVGAGI (reference sequence). This CDR3 is 14 amino acids long. The CDR3 loop reads CASSSGQGAHEQYF. The CDR3 bases are TGTGCCAGCAGCTCGGGACAGGGGGCGCATGAGCAGTACTTC.

This chain joins TRBV5-3 and TRBJ1-1; D possibly corresponds to TRBD1 (5 bases). TRBV5-3 is classed as an ORF, of uncertain function. CDR3 size: 14 residues. V was trimmed by 4 bases and J by 1 base, leaving 11 bases between them. The CDR3 region is CARSPDIANTEAFF. The DNA of the CDR3 is TGTGCCAGAAGCCCGGACATCGCGAACACTGAAGCTTTCTTT.

The V call is TRBV5-1, the J call TRBJ1-4; 7 bases map to TRBD1. The V gene's germline CDR1 is SGHRS and CDR2 YFSETQ. V shed 5 bases, J shed 4 bases, and the junction held 8 bases outside the gene matches. The CDR3 contains 15 residues. The CDR3 sequence is CASRSGTASNEKLFF. The CDR3 nucleotides are TGCGCCAGCAGGAGCGGGACAGCCAGTAATGAAAAACTGTTTTTT.

V is TRBV19 and J is TRBJ1-5; 7 bases map to TRBD1. The germline V gene encodes CDR1 LNHDA and CDR2 SQIVND (reference sequence). Losses at the gene ends were 3 bases for V and 6 bases for J; bases not matched to a gene: 8. There are 15 residues in the CDR3. The CDR3 coding sequence is TGTGCCAGTAGTATTCAGACAGGGTTCCGTCAGCCCCAGCATTTT. This codes for CASSIQTGFRQPQHF. Based on the CDR3 plus reference TRBV19 and TRBJ1-5, the full variable domain is DGGITQSPKYLFRKEGQNVTLSCEQNLNHDAMYWYRQDPGQGLRLIYYSQIVNDFQKGDIAEGYSVSREKKESFPLTVTSAQKNPTAFYLCASSIQTGFRQPQHFGDGTRLSIL.

This clone was seen a few times. V is TRBV3-1 (or the pseudogene TRBV3-2) and J is TRBJ2-7, with D tentatively TRBD2 (5 bases). This CDR3 region has 16 residues. The ends were cut back, 3 bases at V and 3 bases at J, with 18 bases in the middle. Germline V gives CDR1 LGHDT, CDR2 YNNKEL (reference sequence). This chain's CDR3 is CASSQLGSGFHYEQYF. CDR3 DNA sequence: TGTGCCAGCAGCCAGCTCGGATCGGGGTTTCACTACGAGCAGTACTTC.

The chain uses TRBV9 and TRBJ1-2, with TRBD1 matching over 9 bases. CDR3 size: 14 residues. V shed 4 bases and J 1 base; nucleotides not matched to a gene: 2. Germline V CDR1 and CDR2: SGDLS, YYNGEE. This chain's CDR3 is CASSTGQGNYGYTF. CDR3 bases: TGTGCCAGCAGCACGGGACAGGGTAACTATGGCTACACCTTC.

The chain uses TRBV19 and TRBJ1-4, with a possible D match to TRBD1 (5 bases). The V and J ends lost 8 bases and 7 bases respectively, with 20 bases between them. The CDR3 has 15 amino acids. CDR1 and CDR2 from the germline V gene are LNHDA and SQIVND (reference sequence). This CDR3 is CASWNRRSGVEKLFF. DNA for the CDR3: TGTGCCAGTTGGAATCGGCGGTCGGGGGTTGAAAAACTGTTTTTT.

V gene TRBV12-3 or TRBV12-4 combines with J gene TRBJ2-2, with 7 bases fitting TRBD2. Unmatched junction bases numbered 3, after V lost 3 bases and J lost 8 bases. The CDR3 sequence is 13 residues long. CDR3: CASSFVRGGELFF. The CDR3 DNA reads TGTGCCAGCAGTTTTGTGCGGGGGGGGGAGCTGTTTTTT.

In its sample, this clone was seen once. The chain joins TRBV7-2 to TRBJ2-2; a possible D gene is TRBD2 (6 bases). The CDR3 runs to 13 residues. From germline, CDR1 is SGHTA and CDR2 FQGNSA. Between the trimmed V and J ends, which lost 4 bases and 5 bases, there was a span of 8 bases. CDR3 sequence (DNA): TGTGCCAGCAGCTCGCTAGCGACCGGGGAGCTGTTTTTT. It translates to CASSSLATGELFF.

V and J are TRBV19 and TRBJ1-2, with D perhaps TRBD1 (6 bases). Germline V gene lookup returns CDR1 LNHDA and CDR2 SQIVND (reference sequence). V shed 5 bases and J shed 2 bases, with 12 bases lying between them. The CDR3 covers 14 residues. This CDR3 reads CASSVGHLNYGYTF. The CDR3 DNA sequence: TGTGCCAGTAGTGTGGGACATCTGAACTATGGCTACACCTTC.

The genes are TRBV5-5 and TRBJ2-7; TRBD2 is a possible D gene (5 bases). Trimming pared 4 bases from V and 5 bases from J, leaving 19 bases between. The CDR3 extends over 15 amino acids. Germline V gene data show CDR1 as SGHKS and CDR2 as YYEKEE (reference sequence). CDR3 coding DNA: TGTGCCAGCAGCAGAGGCGACATGAGGGCCCACGAGCAGTACTTC. Translated: CASSRGDMRAHEQYF.

The chain joins TRBV5-8 to TRBJ1-5, with 9 bases aligning to TRBD1. With 6 bases clipped from V and 7 bases from J, the junction kept 5 bases outside the gene matches. CDR1 and CDR2 (germline): SGHTS, YDEGEE. The CDR3 sequence is 13 residues long. The CDR3 bases are TGTGCCAGCACCCGGGACAGGGAACAGCCCCAGCATTTT. As protein: CASTRDREQPQHF. The complete variable domain, with remaining parts taken from reference TRBV5-8 and TRBJ1-5, reads EAGVTQSPTHLIKTRGQQATLRCSPISGHTSVYWYQQALGLGLQFLLWYDEGEERNRGNFPPRFSGRQFPNYSSELNVNALELEDSALYLCASTRDREQPQHFGDGTRLSIL.

The rearrangement links TRBV7-9 to TRBJ1-1; perhaps TRBD1 as D (5 bases). The V end was cut by 0 bases, the J end by 11 bases, with 16 bases between. CDR1 is SEHNR, CDR2 FQNEAQ, per germline (reference sequence). The CDR3 consists of 14 residues. CDR3 DNA: TGTGCCAGCAGCTTAGCGCACCGGGACGGCGAGGCTTTCTTT. It translates to CASSLAHRDGEAFF. Full variable domain (missing parts from reference TRBV7-9 and TRBJ1-1): DTGVSQNPRHKITKRGQNVTFRCDPISEHNRLYWYRQTLGQGPEFLTYFQNEAQLEKSRLLSDRFSAERPKGSFSTLEIQRTEQGDSAMYLCASSLAHRDGEAFFGQGTRLTVV.

The rearrangement links TRBV2 to TRBJ2-2; the D gene is possibly TRBD1 (5 bases). The CDR3 is made up of 14 amino acids. Germline assignment: CDR1 SNHLY and CDR2 FYNNEI. Trimming pared 6 bases from V and 3 bases from J, leaving 11 bases between. The CDR3 region is CASRVGPDTGELFF. In DNA, the CDR3 is TGTGCCAGCAGAGTGGGGCCGGACACCGGGGAGCTGTTTTTT. The variable domain in full, completed from reference TRBV2 and TRBJ2-2, reads EPEVTQTPSHQVTQMGQEVILRCVPISNHLYFYWYRQILGQKVEFLVSFYNNEISEKSEIFDDQFSVERPDGSNFTLKIRSTKLEDSAMYFCASRVGPDTGELFFGEGSRLTVL.

V usage is TRBV3-1 (or the pseudogene TRBV3-2) and J usage is TRBJ2-7; 10 positions match TRBD1. Germline CDR1 LGHDT, CDR2 YNNKEL (reference sequence). The CDR3 consists of 16 residues. Losses at the gene ends were 4 bases for V and 2 bases for J; bases not matched to a gene: 8. The CDR3 nucleotides read TGTGCCAGCAGCCCTCGTGCGGGACAGGGGACCTACGAGCAGTACTTC. Amino acids: CASSPRAGQGTYEQYF.

The CDR3 loop is CASSRTSGGTETQYF. DNA for the CDR3: TGCGCCAGCAGCAGGACTAGCGGGGGGACGGAGACCCAGTACTTC. The J gene is TRBJ2-5, the V gene TRBV5-1; 14 bases agree with TRBD2. Germline V gene lookup returns CDR1 SGHRS and CDR2 YFSETQ. V was clipped by 4 bases and J by 5 bases; unmatched bases: 4. CDR3 length: 15 amino acids.

The table lists this clone with a few counts. The CDR3 spells CASSLSGGPYNEQFF. CDR3 nucleotides: TGCGCCAGCAGCCTTAGCGGGGGGCCCTACAATGAGCAGTTCTTC. V usage is TRBV5-1 and J usage is TRBJ2-1; TRBD2 agrees at 10 bases. V lost 4 bases and J lost 2; bases outside the gene matches: 3. The CDR3 covers 15 residues. The germline V gene has CDR1 SGHRS and CDR2 YFSETQ.

V gene TRBV5-1 combines with J gene TRBJ2-3; 10 nucleotides line up with TRBD2. V gave up 3 bases and J gave up 2 bases; unmatched junction bases: 6. The CDR3 is 16 amino acids. From germline, CDR1 is SGHRS and CDR2 YFSETQ. The CDR3 loop reads CASSSAGTSATDTQYF. In DNA, the CDR3 is TGCGCCAGCAGCTCGGCCGGGACTAGCGCCACAGATACGCAGTATTTT.

This chain joins TRBV7-3 and TRBJ2-5; possibly TRBD2 for D (5 bases). CDR1 is SGHTA and CDR2 is FQGTGA in the germline V gene. The CDR3 loop spans 15 amino acids. Trimming removed 5 bases at V and 0 bases at J, with 13 bases between. The CDR3 nucleotides read TGTGCCAGCAGCCAAATGTCGGGGAACCAAGAGACCCAGTACTTC. Residues: CASSQMSGNQETQYF.

The chain employs TRBV7-8 and TRBJ2-1; D gene ambiguous. Germline CDR1 SGHVS, CDR2 FQNEAQ. V was shortened by 0 bases and J by 6 bases, with 9 bases between the two germline ends. The CDR3 loop spans 14 amino acids. CDR3 region: CASSLARTSNEQFF. The CDR3 region has the DNA TGTGCCAGCAGCTTAGCTCGGACCAGCAATGAGCAGTTCTTC.

The chain carries TRBV11-3 and TRBJ2-1, with a possible D match to TRBD1 (6 bases). Germline values: CDR1 SGHNT, CDR2 YENEEA. Trimming removed 5 bases at V and 0 bases at J, with 11 bases between. There are 15 residues in the CDR3. Here the CDR3 reads CASSPTGNSYNEQFF. CDR3 DNA sequence: TGTGCCAGCAGCCCCACAGGGAACTCCTACAATGAGCAGTTCTTC. Combining the CDR3 with reference TRBV11-3 and TRBJ2-1 gives the whole variable domain EAGVVQSPRYKIIEKKQPVAFWCNPISGHNTLYWYLQNLGQGPELLIRYENEEAVDDSQLPKDRFSAERLKGVDSTLKIQPAELGDSAVYLCASSPTGNSYNEQFFGPGTRLTVL.

J is TRBJ1-6 and V is TRBV19; D might be TRBD1 (5 bases). The V end lost 5 bases, the J end lost 4 bases, and 18 bases lay between the germline ends. The CDR3 sequence is 17 residues long. CDR1 LNHDA and CDR2 SQIVND come from the germline V gene (reference sequence). The CDR3 loop is CASSPRRAGTYNSPLHF. DNA of the CDR3: TGTGCCAGTAGTCCCCGGCGGGCTGGGACTTATAATTCACCCCTCCACTTT.

This clone was seen only a few times. The J gene is TRBJ1-4, the V gene TRBV6-1; D might be TRBD1 (5 bases). The germline V and J ends were trimmed by 2 bases and 8 bases, with 12 bases remaining between them. The CDR3 is 14 amino acids. Per germline, CDR1 MNHNS and CDR2 SASEGT. The CDR3 loop is CASSESGGWEKLFF. The CDR3 region has the DNA TGTGCCAGCAGTGAATCGGGGGGATGGGAAAAACTGTTTTTT.

V and J are TRBV29-1 and TRBJ2-5; D possibly uses TRBD1 or TRBD2 (5 bases each). The CDR3 loop spans 14 amino acids. Germline V lookup: CDR1 SQVTM, CDR2 ANQGSEA. V was pared by 5 bases and J by 2 bases, with 15 bases between. The CDR3 loop reads CSVFRTGRQETQYF. CDR3 bases: TGCAGCGTTTTCCGGACGGGACGGCAAGAGACCCAGTACTTC.

The V and J genes are TRBV4-1 and TRBJ1-4; 9 positions match TRBD1. With V trimmed by 1 base and J by 8 bases, 11 bases remained unmatched. The length of the CDR3 is 17 residues. Germline V gene sequence: CDR1 MGHRA, CDR2 YSYEKL. CDR3 protein: CASSQGRDRGGSEKLFF. Here the CDR3 DNA reads TGCGCCAGCAGCCAAGGACGCGACAGGGGGGGGTCGGAAAAACTGTTTTTT.

The chain recombines TRBV11-2 with TRBJ1-1; D is ambiguous. CDR3 size: 16 residues. V lost 0 bases, J lost 1 base, and 12 bases lay in between. The germline V gene has CDR1 SGHAT and CDR2 FQNNGV. CDR3 in DNA: TGTGCCAGCAGCTTAGAATTCGGGAGAAGGAACACTGAAGCTTTCTTT. Translation: CASSLEFGRRNTEAFF. Complete variable domain (other parts from reference TRBV11-2 and TRBJ1-1): EAGVAQSPRYKIIEKRQSVAFWCNPISGHATLYWYQQILGQGPKLLIQFQNNGVVDDSQLPKDRFSAERLKGVDSTLKIQPAKLEDSAVYLCASSLEFGRRNTEAFFGQGTRLTVV.